The present TCR beta chain was sequenced within a study of siplizumab effects on memory and regulatory T cells. The table came from immunoSEQ multiplex PCR; TCRdb's copy has only in-frame clones and leaves some out. The data hold some 56,000 clones, with around 97% observed a single time. Study observations and caveats: Unstimulated subset assignment was obtained for only a minor fraction of alloreactive clones. Tregs proliferating in siplizumab cultures lacked confirmation of their suppressive function.

About this clone itself: What it binds is unknown.

This TCR was sampled from a human donor in good health. Source material: naive CD8+ T cells sorted from blood.

Here the CDR3 reads CASSLGLATGELFF. The CDR3 bases are TGTGCCAGCAGCTTAGGGCTAGCGACCGGGGAGCTGTTTTTT. V usage is TRBV13 and J usage is TRBJ2-2; possibly TRBD2 for D (6 bases). The germline V gene encodes CDR1 PRHDT and CDR2 FYEKMQ (reference sequence). V lost 0 bases and J 5 bases, leaving 7 bases between the germline ends. This CDR3 comprises 14 residues.